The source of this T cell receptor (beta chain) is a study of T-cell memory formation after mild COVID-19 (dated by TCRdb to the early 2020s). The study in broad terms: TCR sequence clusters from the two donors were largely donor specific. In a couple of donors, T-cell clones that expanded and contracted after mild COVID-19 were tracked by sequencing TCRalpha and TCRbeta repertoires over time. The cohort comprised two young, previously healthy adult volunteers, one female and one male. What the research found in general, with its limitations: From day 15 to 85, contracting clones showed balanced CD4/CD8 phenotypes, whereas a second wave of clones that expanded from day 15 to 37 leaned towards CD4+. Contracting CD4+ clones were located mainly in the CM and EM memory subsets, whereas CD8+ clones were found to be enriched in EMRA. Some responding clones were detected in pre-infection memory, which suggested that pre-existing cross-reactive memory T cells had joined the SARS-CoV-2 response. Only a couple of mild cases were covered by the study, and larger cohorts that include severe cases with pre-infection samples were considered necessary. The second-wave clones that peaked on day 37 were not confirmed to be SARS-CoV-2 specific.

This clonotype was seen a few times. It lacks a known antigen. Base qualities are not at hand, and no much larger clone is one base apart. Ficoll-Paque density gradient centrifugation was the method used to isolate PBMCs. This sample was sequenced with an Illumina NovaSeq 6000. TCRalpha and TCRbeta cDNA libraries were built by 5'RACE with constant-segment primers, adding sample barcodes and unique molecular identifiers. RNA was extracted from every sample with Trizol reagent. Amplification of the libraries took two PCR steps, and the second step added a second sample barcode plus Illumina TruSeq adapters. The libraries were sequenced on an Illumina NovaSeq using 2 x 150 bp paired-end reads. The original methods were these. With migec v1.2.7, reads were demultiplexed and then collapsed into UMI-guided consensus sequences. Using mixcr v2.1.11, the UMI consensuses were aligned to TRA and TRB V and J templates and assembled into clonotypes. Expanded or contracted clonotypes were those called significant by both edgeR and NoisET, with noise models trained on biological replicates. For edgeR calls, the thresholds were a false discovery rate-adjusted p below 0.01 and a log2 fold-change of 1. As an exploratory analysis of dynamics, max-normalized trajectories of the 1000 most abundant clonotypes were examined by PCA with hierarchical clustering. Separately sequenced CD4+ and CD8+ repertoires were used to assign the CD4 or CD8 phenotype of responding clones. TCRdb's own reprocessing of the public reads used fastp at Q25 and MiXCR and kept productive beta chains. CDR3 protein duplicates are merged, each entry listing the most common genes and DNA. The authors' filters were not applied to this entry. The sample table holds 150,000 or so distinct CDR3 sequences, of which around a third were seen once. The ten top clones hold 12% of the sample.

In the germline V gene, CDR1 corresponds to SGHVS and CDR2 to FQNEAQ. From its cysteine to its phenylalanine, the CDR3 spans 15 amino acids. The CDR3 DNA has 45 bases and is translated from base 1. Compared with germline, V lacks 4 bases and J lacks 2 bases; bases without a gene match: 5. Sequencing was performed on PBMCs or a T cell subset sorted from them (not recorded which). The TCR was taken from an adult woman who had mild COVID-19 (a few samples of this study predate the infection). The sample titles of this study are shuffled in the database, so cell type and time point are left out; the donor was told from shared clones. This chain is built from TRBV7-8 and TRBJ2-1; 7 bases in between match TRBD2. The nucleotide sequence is TGTGCCAGCAGCTGGGGGGGAAGTCCCTACAATGAGCAGTTCTTC. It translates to CASSWGGSPYNEQFF.